The following is a TCR beta chain sequence with its context. The antigen remains unidentified. This PCR relied on a set of 60 Vbeta primers and 13 Jbeta primers. Generated by immunoSEQ multiplex PCR, the TCRdb table keeps only in-frame clones and is missing some. This table has some 180,000 clones, approximately 85% appearing once. CDR3 length: 14 residues. In germline, CDR1 is LGHNA, CDR2 YSLEER. Deletions cut 4 bases from V and 10 bases from J, with 16 bases between. This record belongs to a study of cytomegalovirus exposure and HLA in healthy donors. Whole-study findings and limits: The study labeled 164 TCR beta chains cytomegalovirus-associated.

This receptor was identified in a man aged 25 to 45 in good health and CMV-seropositive. Sequencing input: PBMCs. This chain joins TRBV4-3 and TRBJ1-4, with D possibly matching TRBD1 (5 bases). For the CDR3, the DNA is TGCGCCAGCAGCCCCGCTGACAGCATGGCAAAACTGTTTTTT. Its protein is CASSPADSMAKLFF.